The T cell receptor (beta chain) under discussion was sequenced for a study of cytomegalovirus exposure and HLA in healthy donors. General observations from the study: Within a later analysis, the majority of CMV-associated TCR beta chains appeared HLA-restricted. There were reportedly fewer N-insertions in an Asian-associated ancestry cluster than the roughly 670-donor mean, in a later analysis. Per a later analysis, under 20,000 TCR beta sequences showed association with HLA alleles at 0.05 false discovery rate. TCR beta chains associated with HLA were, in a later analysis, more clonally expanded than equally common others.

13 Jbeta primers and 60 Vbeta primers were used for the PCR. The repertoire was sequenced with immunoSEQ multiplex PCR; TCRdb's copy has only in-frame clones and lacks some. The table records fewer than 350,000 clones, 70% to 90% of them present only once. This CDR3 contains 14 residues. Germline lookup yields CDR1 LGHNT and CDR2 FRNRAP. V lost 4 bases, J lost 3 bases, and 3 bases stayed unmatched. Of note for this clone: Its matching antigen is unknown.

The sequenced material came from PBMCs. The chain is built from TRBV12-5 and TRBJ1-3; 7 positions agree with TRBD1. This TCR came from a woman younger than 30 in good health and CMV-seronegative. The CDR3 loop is CASGSGTDGNTIYF. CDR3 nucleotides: TGTGCTAGTGGTTCCGGGACAGATGGAAACACCATATATTTT.